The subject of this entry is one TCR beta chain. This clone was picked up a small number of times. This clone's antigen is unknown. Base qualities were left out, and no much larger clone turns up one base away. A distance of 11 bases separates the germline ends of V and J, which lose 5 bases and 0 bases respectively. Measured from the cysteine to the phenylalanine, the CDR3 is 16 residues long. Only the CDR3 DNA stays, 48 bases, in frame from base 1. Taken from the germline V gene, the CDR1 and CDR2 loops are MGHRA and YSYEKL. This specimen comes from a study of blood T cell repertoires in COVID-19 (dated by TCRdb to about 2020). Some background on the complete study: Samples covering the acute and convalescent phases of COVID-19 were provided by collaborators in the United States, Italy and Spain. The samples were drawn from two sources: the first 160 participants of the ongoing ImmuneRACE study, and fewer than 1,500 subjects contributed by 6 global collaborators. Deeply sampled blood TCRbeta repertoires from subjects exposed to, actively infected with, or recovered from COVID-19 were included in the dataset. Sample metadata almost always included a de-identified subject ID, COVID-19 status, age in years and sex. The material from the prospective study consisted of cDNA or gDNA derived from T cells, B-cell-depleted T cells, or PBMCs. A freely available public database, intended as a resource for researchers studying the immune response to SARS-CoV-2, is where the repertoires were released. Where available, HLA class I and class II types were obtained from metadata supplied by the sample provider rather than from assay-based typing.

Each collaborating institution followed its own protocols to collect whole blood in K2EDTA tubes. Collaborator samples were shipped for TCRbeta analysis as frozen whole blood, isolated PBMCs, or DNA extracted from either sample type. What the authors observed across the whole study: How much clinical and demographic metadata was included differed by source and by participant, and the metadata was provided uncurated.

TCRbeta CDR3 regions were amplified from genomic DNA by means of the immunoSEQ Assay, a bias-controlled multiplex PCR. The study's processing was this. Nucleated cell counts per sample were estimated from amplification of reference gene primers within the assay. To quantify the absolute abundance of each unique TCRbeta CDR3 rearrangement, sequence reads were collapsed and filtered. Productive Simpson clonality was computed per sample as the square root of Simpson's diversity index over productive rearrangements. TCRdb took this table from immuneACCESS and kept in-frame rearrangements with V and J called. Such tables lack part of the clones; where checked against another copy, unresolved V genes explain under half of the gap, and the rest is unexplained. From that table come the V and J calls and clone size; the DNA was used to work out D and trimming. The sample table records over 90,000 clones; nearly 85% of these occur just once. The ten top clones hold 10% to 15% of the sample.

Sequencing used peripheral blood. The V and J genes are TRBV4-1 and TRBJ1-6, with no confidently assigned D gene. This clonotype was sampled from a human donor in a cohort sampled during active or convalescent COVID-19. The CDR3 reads CASSYSRSSYNSPLHF. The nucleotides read TGCGCCAGCAGCTACTCTAGGAGCTCCTATAATTCACCCCTCCACTTT.